The 11 T cell receptor beta chains presented below share a single source sample, sequenced in a study of T cell clusters in autoimmune cytopenias. Multiplex touch-down PCR amplified TRB using TRB-A and TRB-B pools in one tube. Using the multiplex PCR reads, TCRdb records one entry per CDR3 protein without DNA. This sample's table has approximately 7,600 distinct CDR3 sequences. Each sample's input was 250 ng genomic DNA, some 40,000 genome equivalents. The sample taken for sequencing was peripheral blood. Source of these receptors: a human donor with an autoimmune cytopenia or autoimmune hepatitis (not recorded which).

The rearrangement links TRBV18 to TRBJ1-6; no DNA is available, so the TRBD1 call from TCRdb remains unchecked. The germline CDR1 and CDR2 sequences are KGHSH and LQKENI. CDR3 length equals 13 residues. Here the CDR3 reads CASSRDNNSPLHF.

The rearrangement uses TRBV5-1 and TRBJ1-5; the TCRdb call, TRBD1, lacks DNA for checking. Germline CDR1 SGHRS, CDR2 YFSETQ. CDR3 length: 15 residues. The CDR3 spells CASSLEGQGNQPQHF.

J is TRBJ2-1 and V is TRBV7-2; TCRdb designates TRBD1, a call that cannot be tested without DNA. Germline CDR1 reads SGHTA; CDR2 reads FQGNSA. The CDR3 is 13 residues long. CDR3 in amino acids: CASSLVRGDEQFF. Complete variable domain (other parts from reference TRBV7-2 and TRBJ2-1): GAGVSQSPSNKVTEKGKDVELRCDPISGHTALYWYRQSLGQGLEFLIYFQGNSAPDKSGLPSDRFSAERTGGSVSTLTIQRTQQEDSAVYLCASSLVRGDEQFFGPGTRLTVL.

The chain joins TRBV24-1 to TRBJ2-6. This CDR3 spans 16 amino acids. Germline CDR1 and CDR2: KGHDR and SFDVKD. The CDR3 sequence: CATSDVQNSGANVLTF.

The chain links TRBV7-9 to TRBJ2-7; the TCRdb D gene call, TRBD2, has no DNA to confirm it. The CDR3 length is 14 residues. The germline V gene has CDR1 SEHNR and CDR2 FQNEAQ (reference sequence). The CDR3 here is CASSLGANSYEQYF.

Considering frequency, this clonotype is medium-sized. The chain combines TRBV30 with TRBJ1-3. The CDR3 totals 13 residues. Germline V lookup: CDR1 GTSNPN, CDR2 SVGIG (reference sequence). CDR3 protein: CAWSVLQLDTIYF.

CDR3 loop: CASSLMVSSYNEQFF. This sequence joins TRBV7-9 and TRBJ2-1. Per the germline V gene, CDR1 is SEHNR and CDR2 is FQNEAQ (reference sequence). This CDR3 contains 15 residues.

Frequency places this clonotype as medium-sized. V and J are TRBV19 and TRBJ1-5. The CDR3 loop spans 12 amino acids. Germline CDR1 LNHDA, CDR2 SQIVND (reference sequence). Here the CDR3 reads CASSSRDQPQHF.

V is TRBV10-3 and J is TRBJ1-2; TCRdb's assignment of TRBD1 cannot be checked, as there is no DNA. The CDR3 extends over 16 amino acids. Germline V gene sequence: CDR1 ENHRY, CDR2 SYGVKD. This CDR3 reads CAISYSSRTGGYGYTF.

This chain links TRBV14 with TRBJ2-5. The CDR3 totals 11 residues. Germline V gene lookup returns CDR1 SGHDN and CDR2 FVKESK. The CDR3 is CASSQEETQYF.

V gene TRBV7-9 combines with J gene TRBJ2-7. The CDR3 totals 13 residues. Germline V gene lookup returns CDR1 SEHNR and CDR2 FQNEAQ (reference sequence). CDR3 sequence reads: CASSFRGLPEQYF. The variable domain in full, completed from reference TRBV7-9 and TRBJ2-7, reads DTGVSQNPRHKITKRGQNVTFRCDPISEHNRLYWYRQTLGQGPEFLTYFQNEAQLEKSRLLSDRFSAERPKGSFSTLEIQRTEQGDSAMYLCASSFRGLPEQYFGPGTRLTVT.